This entry lists 19 T cell receptor beta chains sequenced from one sample in a study of cytomegalovirus exposure and HLA in healthy donors. PCR was performed using 60 Vbeta and 13 Jbeta primers. The method was immunoSEQ multiplex PCR; TCRdb's version includes in-frame clones alone and lacks a portion of them. The profile shows about 150,000 clones, about 74% of them singletons. Sequenced material: PBMCs. The receptors come from a man aged 40-50 years in good health and CMV-seronegative.

The chain combines TRBV12-5 with TRBJ2-2; TRBD1 might be the D (6 bases). Trimming shortened V by 1 base and J by 4 bases, and 10 bases separated the two germline ends. CDR3 length: 15 residues. From germline, CDR1 is LGHNT and CDR2 FRNRAP. CDR3 in amino acids: CASGLGQGITGELFF. DNA of the CDR3: TGTGCTAGTGGTTTGGGCCAGGGGATCACCGGGGAGCTGTTTTTT.

CDR3 protein: CASRWQGGKGELFF. CDR3 bases: TGTGCCAGCAGGTGGCAAGGGGGCAAGGGGGAGCTGTTTTTT. The V and J genes are TRBV5-4 and TRBJ2-2, with 7 bases matching TRBD1. The V segment lost 5 bases and the J segment 8 bases; nucleotides outside the gene matches: 9. The CDR3 length is 14 residues. Germline V CDR1 and CDR2: SGHNT, YYREEE (reference sequence).

The CDR3 sequence: CASGSGGGSYNEQFF. In nucleotides, the CDR3 is TGTGCCAGCGGCAGCGGGGGGGGCTCCTACAATGAGCAGTTCTTC. This chain connects TRBV7-9 to TRBJ2-1; 10 bases line up with TRBD2. Germline V gene data show CDR1 as SEHNR and CDR2 as FQNEAQ (reference sequence). This CDR3 region has 15 residues. J lost 0 bases, V lost 8 bases, and 4 bases had no gene match. The variable domain in full, with the rest retrieved from reference TRBV7-9 and TRBJ2-1, is DTGVSQNPRHKITKRGQNVTFRCDPISEHNRLYWYRQTLGQGPEFLTYFQNEAQLEKSRLLSDRFSAERPKGSFSTLEIQRTEQGDSAMYLCASGSGGGSYNEQFFGPGTRLTVL.

CDR3 nucleotide sequence: TGTGCCAGCAATAGCGTACAGGGAAACATTCAGTACTTC. This sequence encodes CASNSVQGNIQYF. The chain is built from TRBV2 and TRBJ2-4; TRBD1 might be the D (6 bases). Germline V gene data show CDR1 as SNHLY and CDR2 as FYNNEI. Trimming took off 7 bases at V and 6 bases at J, with 13 bases between the two ends. The CDR3 consists of 13 residues. Looking up the rest from reference TRBV2 and TRBJ2-4 gives the full variable domain: EPEVTQTPSHQVTQMGQEVILRCVPISNHLYFYWYRQILGQKVEFLVSFYNNEISEKSEIFDDQFSVERPDGSNFTLKIRSTKLEDSAMYFCASNSVQGNIQYFGAGTRLSVL.

The rearrangement joins TRBV7-2 to TRBJ2-1; 10 nucleotides align to TRBD2. The trim removed 6 bases at V and 5 bases at J, leaving 7 bases unmatched. The CDR3 consists of 15 residues. Germline values: CDR1 SGHTA, CDR2 FQGNSA. The CDR3 coding sequence is TGTGCCAGCAGACAAGCGGGAGGGTCCCACAATGAGCAGTTCTTC. Translating gives CASRQAGGSHNEQFF.

This sequence joins TRBV19 and TRBJ1-1; D unclear. The CDR3 sequence is 13 residues long. Trimming took off 5 bases at V and 7 bases at J, with 14 bases between the two ends. Germline values: CDR1 LNHDA, CDR2 SQIVND (reference sequence). CDR3 bases: TGTGCCAGTAGTCGGATGAGGGAGGTTGAAGCTTTCTTT. Translated: CASSRMREVEAFF.

This clone showed up just a few times. V usage is TRBV6-1 and J usage is TRBJ1-2, with D maybe TRBD1 (6 bases). The germline V gene encodes CDR1 MNHNS and CDR2 SASEGT. V shed 0 bases and J shed 4 bases, with 9 bases lying between them. This CDR3 comprises 14 residues. The CDR3, as DNA: TGTGCCAGCAGTGAAGCGGGGGACATCTATGGCTACACCTTC. Amino acids: CASSEAGDIYGYTF.

In regard to this clone: At one of its ends the junction is not consistent with the germline gene, which may arise from a read error. The chain couples TRBV29-1 to TRBJ2-7, with TRBD2 matching over 10 bases. This CDR3 comprises 14 residues. Germline loops: CDR1 SQVTM, CDR2 ANQGSEA. The CDR3 here is CSVEGLAVSYEQYF. CDR3 in DNA: TGCAGCGTGGAAGGACTAGCGGTCTCCTACGAGCAGTACTTC.

This chain uses TRBV6-5 with TRBJ2-3; D is possibly TRBD2 (6 bases). Trimming cost V 5 bases and J 2 bases, with 11 bases left between them. Germline V gene data show CDR1 as MNHEY and CDR2 as SVGAGI. The CDR3 is 14 amino acids. In nucleotides, the CDR3 is TGTGCCAGCAGTAAGGGACTGTACACAGATACGCAGTATTTT. Protein product: CASSKGLYTDTQYF.

The CDR3, as DNA: TGTGCCAGCAGCTTAAGCGCGCAACAGGGCATGCAGTACTTC. Protein sequence: CASSLSAQQGMQYF. J is TRBJ2-7 and V is TRBV11-2; tentatively, D is TRBD1 (6 bases). V lost 2 bases and J lost 9, with 17 bases in between. The CDR3 is made up of 14 amino acids. Germline loops: CDR1 SGHAT, CDR2 FQNNGV.

The chain has TRBV4-3 and TRBJ1-4; TRBD1 agrees at 7 bases. V was clipped by 3 bases and J by 7 bases; unmatched bases: 11. Germline-derived CDR1 and CDR2 are LGHNA and YSLEER. This CDR3 contains 16 residues. The CDR3, as DNA: TGCGCCAGCAGCCAGAGACACGACAGGGTAGGTGAAAAACTGTTTTTT. The encoded protein is CASSQRHDRVGEKLFF.

This sequence joins TRBV15 and TRBJ2-3; 12 bases line up with TRBD2. This CDR3 has 19 residues. Germline V gives CDR1 LNHNV, CDR2 YYDKDF (reference sequence). Trimming removed 4 bases from V and 3 bases from J; junction bases left unmatched: 14. The CDR3, as DNA: TGTGCCACCAGCACCCCTTCCCCTAGCGGGAGGGCCAGTACAGATACGCAGTATTTT. It yields the protein CATSTPSPSGRASTDTQYF. Full variable domain (outside the CDR3, taken from reference TRBV15 and TRBJ2-3): DAMVIQNPRYQVTQFGKPVTLSCSQTLNHNVMYWYQQKSSQAPKLLFHYYDKDFNNEADTPDNFQSRRPNTSFCFLDIRSPGLGDTAMYLCATSTPSPSGRASTDTQYFGPGTRLTVL.

The chain recombines TRBV6-5 with TRBJ1-2; no definite D call. Trimming took 6 bases from V and 8 from J, leaving 16 bases between them. The CDR3 extends over 13 amino acids. From germline, CDR1 is MNHEY and CDR2 SVGAGI. CDR3 sequence (DNA): TGTGCCAGCAGACCGCAGGAAACTAGGGGCTACACCTTC. Translation: CASRPQETRGYTF.

The V and J genes are TRBV7-7 and TRBJ1-4, with TRBD1 identical over 8 bases. Losses at the gene ends were 6 bases for V and 8 bases for J; bases not matched to a gene: 11. The CDR3 has 15 amino acids. Germline loops: CDR1 SSHAT, CDR2 FNYEAQ (reference sequence). CDR3: CASRATGVVSEKLFF. As DNA, the CDR3 is TGTGCCAGCAGGGCGACAGGGGTGGTGAGCGAAAAACTGTTTTTT.

The chain uses TRBV9 and TRBJ2-5; 8 bases align to TRBD1. The CDR3 is made up of 14 amino acids. J gave up 4 bases and V 6 bases, and 8 bases lay outside the gene matches. The germline V gene encodes CDR1 SGDLS and CDR2 YYNGEE. In DNA form, the CDR3 reads TGTGCCAGCAACCCCGGGACAGGATTAGAGACCCAGTACTTC. Translating gives CASNPGTGLETQYF.

Only a few counts were recorded for this clone. This sequence joins TRBV29-1 and TRBJ2-5; TRBD1 aligns across 11 bases. J gave up 5 bases and V 2 bases, and 4 bases lay outside the gene matches. The CDR3 runs 14 residues. Germline V lookup: CDR1 SQVTM, CDR2 ANQGSEA. CDR3 coding DNA: TGCAGCGTTGAAAGGACAGGGGGCTGGGAGACCCAGTACTTC. This sequence encodes CSVERTGGWETQYF.

V gene TRBV30 combines with J gene TRBJ2-7, with 9 nucleotides matching TRBD2. The germline V gene encodes CDR1 GTSNPN and CDR2 SVGIG (reference sequence). The CDR3 covers 12 residues. V lost 4 bases to trimming and J lost 4 bases; unmatched junction nucleotides: 2. The CDR3 DNA follows: TGTGCCTGGATTAGCGGGAGATACGAGCAGTACTTC. It encodes CAWISGRYEQYF.

The chain couples TRBV6-6 to TRBJ2-2; 8 nucleotides line up with TRBD1. Trimming at V came to 2 bases and at J to 7 bases, leaving 9 bases not matched to a gene. This CDR3 has 16 amino acids. Germline V CDR1 and CDR2: MNHNY, SVGAGI (reference sequence). CDR3 sequence reads: CASSYRAGGMSGELFF. The CDR3 DNA reads as TGTGCCAGCAGTTACCGGGCAGGGGGCATGAGCGGGGAGCTGTTTTTT.

The chain is built from TRBV7-9 and TRBJ2-5, with D possibly matching TRBD1 (6 bases). Germline lookup yields CDR1 SEHNR and CDR2 FQNEAQ (reference sequence). Trimming cost V 0 bases and J 2 bases, with 13 bases left between them. The CDR3 runs to 16 residues. This CDR3 is CASSLAPDSFQETQYF. The CDR3 region has the DNA TGTGCCAGCAGCTTAGCCCCGGACAGTTTTCAAGAGACCCAGTACTTC.